This TCR beta chain was profiled in a study of blood T cells in healthy people across ages. Broader study findings: Donors of long life had a larger count of naive CD4+ cells and greater diversity than aged donors. Age showed a roughly linear inverse relationship with TCR beta diversity per million T cells.

Primers used in a second PCR of roughly 7 to 12 cycles were a sample-barcoded 5' primer and a J-beta primer mix. MiXCR, run by TCRdb on the 5' RACE reads, gives a single entry per CDR3 protein. The sample records approximately 680,000 distinct CDR3 sequences, about 30% being singletons. For every donor, a draw yielded ten milliliters of peripheral blood. No fewer than 6 micrograms of total RNA were isolated from every sample. CDR3 length: 16 residues. CDR1 and CDR2 (germline): LNHNV, YYDKDF (reference sequence). This clonotype has more than one count but fewer than ten. Its antigen is unknown. One end of the junction does not line up with germline, which may come from a read error.

Sequences were obtained from blood. V usage is TRBV15 and J usage is TRBJ2-3; D possibly matches TRBD1 or TRBD2 (7 bases each). The source of this sequence is a woman of 80 years or more in good health. The CDR3 nucleotides are TGTGCCACCAGCAGGAGGGGAGGGGGCGGTACAGATACGCGGTATTTT. Protein product: CATSRRGGGGTDTRYF.